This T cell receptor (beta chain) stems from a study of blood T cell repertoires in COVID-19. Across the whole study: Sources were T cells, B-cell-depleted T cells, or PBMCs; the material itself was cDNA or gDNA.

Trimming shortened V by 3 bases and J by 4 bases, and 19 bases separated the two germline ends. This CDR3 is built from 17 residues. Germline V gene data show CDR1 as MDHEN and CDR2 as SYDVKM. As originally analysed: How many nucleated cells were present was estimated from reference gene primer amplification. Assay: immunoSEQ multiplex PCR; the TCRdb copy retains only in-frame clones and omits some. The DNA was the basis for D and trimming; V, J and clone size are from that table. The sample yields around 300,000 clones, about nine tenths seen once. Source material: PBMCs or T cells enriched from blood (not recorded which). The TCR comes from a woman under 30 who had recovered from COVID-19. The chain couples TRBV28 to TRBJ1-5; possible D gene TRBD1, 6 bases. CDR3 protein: CASSLVWARQANQPQHF. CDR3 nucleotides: TGTGCCAGCAGTTTGGTTTGGGCGAGACAGGCTAATCAGCCCCAGCATTTT.